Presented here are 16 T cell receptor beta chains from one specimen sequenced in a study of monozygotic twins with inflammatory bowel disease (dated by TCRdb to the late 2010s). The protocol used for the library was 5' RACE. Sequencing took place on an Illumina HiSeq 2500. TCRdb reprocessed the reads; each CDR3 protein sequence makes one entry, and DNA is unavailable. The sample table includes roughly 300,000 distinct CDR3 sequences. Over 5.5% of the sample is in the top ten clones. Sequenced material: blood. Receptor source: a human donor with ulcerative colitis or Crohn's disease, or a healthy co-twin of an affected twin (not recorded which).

CDR3 protein: CSARAGGNTDTQYF. The V gene is TRBV20-1, the J gene TRBJ2-3; TCRdb calls TRBD2, which cannot be checked without DNA. The length of the CDR3 is 14 residues. Per the germline V gene, CDR1 is DFQATT and CDR2 is SNEGSKA (reference sequence).

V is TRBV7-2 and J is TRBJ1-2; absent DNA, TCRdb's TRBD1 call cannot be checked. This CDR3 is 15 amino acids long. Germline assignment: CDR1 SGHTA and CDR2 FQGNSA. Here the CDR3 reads CASSSTAGAGYGYTF. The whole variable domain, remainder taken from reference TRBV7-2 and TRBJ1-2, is GAGVSQSPSNKVTEKGKDVELRCDPISGHTALYWYRQSLGQGLEFLIYFQGNSAPDKSGLPSDRFSAERTGGSVSTLTIQRTQQEDSAVYLCASSSTAGAGYGYTFGSGTRLTVV.

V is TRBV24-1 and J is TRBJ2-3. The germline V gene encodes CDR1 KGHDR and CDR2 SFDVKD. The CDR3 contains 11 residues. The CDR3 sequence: CATALGDTQYF.

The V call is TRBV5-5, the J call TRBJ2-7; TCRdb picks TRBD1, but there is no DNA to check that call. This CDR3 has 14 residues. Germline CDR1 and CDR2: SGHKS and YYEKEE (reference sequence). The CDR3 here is CASSSPGQHYEQYF.

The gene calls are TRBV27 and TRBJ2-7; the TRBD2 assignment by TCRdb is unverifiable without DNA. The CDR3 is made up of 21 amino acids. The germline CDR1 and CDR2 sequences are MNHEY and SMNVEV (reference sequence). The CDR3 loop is CASSLFPRGLAGAVSAYEQYF.

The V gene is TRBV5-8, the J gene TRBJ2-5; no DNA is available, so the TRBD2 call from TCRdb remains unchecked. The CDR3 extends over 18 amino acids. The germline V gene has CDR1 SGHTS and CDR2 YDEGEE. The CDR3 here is CASSAGTSGSRWGETQYF. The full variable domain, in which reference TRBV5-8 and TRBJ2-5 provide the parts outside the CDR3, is EAGVTQSPTHLIKTRGQQATLRCSPISGHTSVYWYQQALGLGLQFLLWYDEGEERNRGNFPPRFSGRQFPNYSSELNVNALELEDSALYLCASSAGTSGSRWGETQYFGPGTRLLVL.

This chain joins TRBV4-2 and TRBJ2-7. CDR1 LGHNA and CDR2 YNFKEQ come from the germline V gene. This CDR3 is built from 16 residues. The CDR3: CASSQDIGGTSYEQYF.

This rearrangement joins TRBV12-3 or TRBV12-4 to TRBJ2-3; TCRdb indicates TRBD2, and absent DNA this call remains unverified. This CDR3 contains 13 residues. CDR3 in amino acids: CASRTSGTDTQYF.

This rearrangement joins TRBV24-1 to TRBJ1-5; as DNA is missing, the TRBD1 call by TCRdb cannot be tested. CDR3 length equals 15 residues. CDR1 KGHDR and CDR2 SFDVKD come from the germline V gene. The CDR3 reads CATSEATGGNQPQHF.

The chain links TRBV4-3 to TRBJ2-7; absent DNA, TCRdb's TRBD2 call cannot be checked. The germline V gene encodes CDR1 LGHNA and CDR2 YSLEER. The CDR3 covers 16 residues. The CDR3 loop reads CASSQDYMGALYEQYF.

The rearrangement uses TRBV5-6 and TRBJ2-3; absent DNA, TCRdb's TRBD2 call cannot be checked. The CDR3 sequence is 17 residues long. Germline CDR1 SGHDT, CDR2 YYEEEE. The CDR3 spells CASSLAGGAPSTDTQYF.

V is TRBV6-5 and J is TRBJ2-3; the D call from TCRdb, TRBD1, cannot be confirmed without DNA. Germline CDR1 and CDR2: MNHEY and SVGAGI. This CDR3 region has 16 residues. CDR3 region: CASSYQRGHGSDTQYF.

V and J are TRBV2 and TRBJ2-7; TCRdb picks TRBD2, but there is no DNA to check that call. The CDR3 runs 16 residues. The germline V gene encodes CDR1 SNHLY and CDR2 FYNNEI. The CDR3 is CASSEILAGGRYEQYF. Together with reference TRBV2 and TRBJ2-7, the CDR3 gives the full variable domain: EPEVTQTPSHQVTQMGQEVILRCVPISNHLYFYWYRQILGQKVEFLVSFYNNEISEKSEIFDDQFSVERPDGSNFTLKIRSTKLEDSAMYFCASSEILAGGRYEQYFGPGTRLTVT.

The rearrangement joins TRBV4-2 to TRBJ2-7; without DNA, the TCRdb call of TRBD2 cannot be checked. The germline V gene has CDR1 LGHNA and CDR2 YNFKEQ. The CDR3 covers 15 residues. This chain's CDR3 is CASSPDGGPTYEQYF.

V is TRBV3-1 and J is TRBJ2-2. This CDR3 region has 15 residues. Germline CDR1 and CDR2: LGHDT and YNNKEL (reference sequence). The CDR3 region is CASSQVIDGSGELFF.

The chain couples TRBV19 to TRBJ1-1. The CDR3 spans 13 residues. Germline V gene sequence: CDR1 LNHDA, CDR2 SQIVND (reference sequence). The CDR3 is CASSHQKNTEAFF.